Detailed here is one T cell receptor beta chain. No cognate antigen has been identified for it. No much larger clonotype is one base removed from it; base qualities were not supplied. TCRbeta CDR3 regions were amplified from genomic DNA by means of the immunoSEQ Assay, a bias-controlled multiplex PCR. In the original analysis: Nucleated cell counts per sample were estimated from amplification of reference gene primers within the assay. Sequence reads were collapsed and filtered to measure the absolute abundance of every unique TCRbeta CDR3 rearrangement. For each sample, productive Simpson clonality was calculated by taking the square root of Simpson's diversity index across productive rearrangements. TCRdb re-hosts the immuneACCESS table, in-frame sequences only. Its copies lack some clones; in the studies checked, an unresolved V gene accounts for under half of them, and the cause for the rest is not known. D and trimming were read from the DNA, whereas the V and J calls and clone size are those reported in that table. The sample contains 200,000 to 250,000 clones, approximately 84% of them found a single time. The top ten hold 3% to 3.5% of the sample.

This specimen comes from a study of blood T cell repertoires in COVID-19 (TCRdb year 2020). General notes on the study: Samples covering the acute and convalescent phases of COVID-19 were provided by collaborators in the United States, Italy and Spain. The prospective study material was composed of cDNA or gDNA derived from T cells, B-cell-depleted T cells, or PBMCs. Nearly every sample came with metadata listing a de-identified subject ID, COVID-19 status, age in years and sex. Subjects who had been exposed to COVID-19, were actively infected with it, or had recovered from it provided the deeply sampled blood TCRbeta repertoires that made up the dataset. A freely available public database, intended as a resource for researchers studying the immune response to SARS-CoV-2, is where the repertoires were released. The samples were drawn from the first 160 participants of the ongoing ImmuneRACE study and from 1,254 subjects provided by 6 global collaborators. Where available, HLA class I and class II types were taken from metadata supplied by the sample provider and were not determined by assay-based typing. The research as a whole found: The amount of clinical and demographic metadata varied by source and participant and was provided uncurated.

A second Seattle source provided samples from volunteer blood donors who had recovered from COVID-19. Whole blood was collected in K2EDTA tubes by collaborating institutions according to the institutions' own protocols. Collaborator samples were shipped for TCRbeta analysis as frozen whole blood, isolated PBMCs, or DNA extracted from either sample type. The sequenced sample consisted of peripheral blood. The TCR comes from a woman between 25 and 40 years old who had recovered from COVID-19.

This receptor has the CDR3 CASTTGNQPQHF. Here is the DNA: TGTGCCAGCACAACAGGCAATCAGCCCCAGCATTTT. The chain joins TRBV2 to TRBJ1-5; there is no confident call for the D gene. Via the germline V gene, CDR1 is SNHLY and CDR2 FYNNEI. V and J are truncated by 7 bases and 2 bases respectively, leaving an intervening sequence of 6 bases. The CDR3 runs 12 amino acids, cysteine and phenylalanine included. Left in the record is the CDR3 DNA by itself, 36 bases read in frame from the first base. Beyond the CDR3, the reference TRBV2 and TRBJ1-5 genes provide the residues; the full variable domain reads: EPEVTQTPSHQVTQMGQEVILRCVPISNHLYFYWYRQILGQKVEFLVSFYNNEISEKSEIFDDQFSVERPDGSNFTLKIRSTKLEDSAMYFCASTTGNQPQHFGDGTRLSIL.